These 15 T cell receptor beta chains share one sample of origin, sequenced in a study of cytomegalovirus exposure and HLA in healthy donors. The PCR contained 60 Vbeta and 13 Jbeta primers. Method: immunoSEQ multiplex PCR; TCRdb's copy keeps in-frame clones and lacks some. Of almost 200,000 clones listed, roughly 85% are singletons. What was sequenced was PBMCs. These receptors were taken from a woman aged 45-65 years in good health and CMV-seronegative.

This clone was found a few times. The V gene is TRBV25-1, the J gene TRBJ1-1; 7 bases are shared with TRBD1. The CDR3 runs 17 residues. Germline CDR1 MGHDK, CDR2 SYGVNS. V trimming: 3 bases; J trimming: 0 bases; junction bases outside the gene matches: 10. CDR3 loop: CASSEWVTGSMNTEAFF. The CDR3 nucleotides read TGTGCCAGCAGTGAGTGGGTGACAGGGAGTATGAACACTGAAGCTTTCTTT.

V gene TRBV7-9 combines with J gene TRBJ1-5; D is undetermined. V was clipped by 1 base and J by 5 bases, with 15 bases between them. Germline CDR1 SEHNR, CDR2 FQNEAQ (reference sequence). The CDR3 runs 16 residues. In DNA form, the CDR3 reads TGTGCCAGCAGCTTAGACCTGGGCACCGGGGATCAGCCCCAGCATTTT. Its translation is CASSLDLGTGDQPQHF.

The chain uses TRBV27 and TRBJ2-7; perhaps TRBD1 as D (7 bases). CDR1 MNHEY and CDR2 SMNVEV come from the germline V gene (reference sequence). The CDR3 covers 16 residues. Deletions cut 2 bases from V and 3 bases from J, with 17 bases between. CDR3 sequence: CASSLRNRGGGYEQYF. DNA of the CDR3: TGTGCCAGCAGTTTACGCAACAGGGGAGGAGGCTACGAGCAGTACTTC.

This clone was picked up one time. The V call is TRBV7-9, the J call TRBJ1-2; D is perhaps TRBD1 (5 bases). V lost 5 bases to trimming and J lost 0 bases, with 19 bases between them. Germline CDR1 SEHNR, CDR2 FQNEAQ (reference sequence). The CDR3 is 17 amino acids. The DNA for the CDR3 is TGTGCCAGCAGCCTAACCCGCCAGGGTCCTTCTAACTATGGCTACACCTTC. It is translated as CASSLTRQGPSNYGYTF.

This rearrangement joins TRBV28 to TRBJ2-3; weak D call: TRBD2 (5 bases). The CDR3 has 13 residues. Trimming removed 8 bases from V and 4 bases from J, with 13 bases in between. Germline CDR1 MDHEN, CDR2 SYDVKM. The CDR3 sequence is CASGLRVPDTQYF. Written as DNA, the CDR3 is TGTGCCAGCGGCTTGCGGGTTCCAGATACGCAGTATTTT.

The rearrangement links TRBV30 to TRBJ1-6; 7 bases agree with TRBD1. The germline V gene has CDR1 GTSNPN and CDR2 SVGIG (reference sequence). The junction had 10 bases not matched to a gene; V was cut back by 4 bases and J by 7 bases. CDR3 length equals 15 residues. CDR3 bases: TGTGCCTGGAAAGCGAACCCCAGGGGGAATTCACCCCTCCACTTT. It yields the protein CAWKANPRGNSPLHF.

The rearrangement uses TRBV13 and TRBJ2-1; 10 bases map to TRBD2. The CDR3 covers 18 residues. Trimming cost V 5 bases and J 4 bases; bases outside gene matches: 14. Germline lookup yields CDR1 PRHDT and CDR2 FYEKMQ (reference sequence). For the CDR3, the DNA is TGTGCCAGCAGCCGTCCCTTCAGCGGGAGGGCCGGTTACAATGAGCAGTTCTTC. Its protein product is CASSRPFSGRAGYNEQFF.

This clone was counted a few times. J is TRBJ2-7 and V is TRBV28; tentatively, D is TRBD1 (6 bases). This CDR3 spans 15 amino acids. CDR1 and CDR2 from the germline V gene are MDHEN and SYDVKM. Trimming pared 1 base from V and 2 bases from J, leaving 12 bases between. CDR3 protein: CASSLFSRGAYEQYF. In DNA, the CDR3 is TGTGCCAGCAGTTTATTTTCCAGGGGCGCCTACGAGCAGTACTTC. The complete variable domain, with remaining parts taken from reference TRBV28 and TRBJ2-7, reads DVKVTQSSRYLVKRTGEKVFLECVQDMDHENMFWYRQDPGLGLRLIYFSYDVKMKEKGDIPEGYSVSREKKERFSLILESASTNQTSMYLCASSLFSRGAYEQYFGPGTRLTVT.

CDR3 coding DNA: TGTGCCAGCTCCCTCCGGGGAGGATTGGGGACTGAAGCTTTCTTT. This encodes CASSLRGGLGTEAFF. The gene calls are TRBV18 and TRBJ1-1; no definite D call. V shed 6 bases and J shed 5 bases, with 19 bases lying between them. The CDR3 is 15 amino acids. Germline CDR1 reads KGHSH; CDR2 reads LQKENI.

The CDR3 sequence: CASSSWDRPEKLFF. In DNA, the CDR3 is TGTGCCAGCAGTTCCTGGGACAGGCCTGAAAAACTGTTTTTT. The rearrangement links TRBV27 to TRBJ1-4; 8 bases match TRBD1. Germline V gene data show CDR1 as MNHEY and CDR2 as SMNVEV (reference sequence). Trimming cost V 4 bases and J 7 bases; bases outside gene matches: 5. The CDR3 has 14 amino acids. Together with reference TRBV27 and TRBJ1-4, the CDR3 gives the full variable domain: EAQVTQNPRYLITVTGKKLTVTCSQNMNHEYMSWYRQDPGLGLRQIYYSMNVEVTDKGDVPEGYKVSRKEKRNFPLILESPSPNQTSLYFCASSSWDRPEKLFFGSGTQLSVL.

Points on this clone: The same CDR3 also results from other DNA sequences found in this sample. CDR3: CASRLAGGSYEQYF. The CDR3 nucleotides are TGTGCCAGCAGGTTAGCGGGTGGGTCCTACGAGCAGTACTTC. The genes are TRBV28 and TRBJ2-7, with 7 nucleotides matching TRBD2. J gave up 1 base and V 6 bases, and 6 bases lay outside the gene matches. The germline V gene has CDR1 MDHEN and CDR2 SYDVKM. The CDR3 totals 14 residues.

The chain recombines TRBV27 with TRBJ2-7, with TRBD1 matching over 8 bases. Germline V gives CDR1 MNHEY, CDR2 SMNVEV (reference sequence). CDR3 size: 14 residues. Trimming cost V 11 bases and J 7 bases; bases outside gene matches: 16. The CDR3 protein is CASHRGDLVGEQYF. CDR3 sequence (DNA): TGTGCCTCCCACAGGGGGGATTTAGTGGGGGAGCAGTACTTC.

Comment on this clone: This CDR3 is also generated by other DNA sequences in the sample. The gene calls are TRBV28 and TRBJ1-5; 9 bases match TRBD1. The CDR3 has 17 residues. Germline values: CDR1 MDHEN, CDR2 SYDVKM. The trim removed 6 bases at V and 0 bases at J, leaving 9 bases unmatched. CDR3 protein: CASSLRTGALSNQPQHF. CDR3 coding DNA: TGTGCCAGCAGCTTACGGACAGGGGCCCTTAGCAATCAGCCCCAGCATTTT.

The CDR3 region is CASSLVGAPSSTDTQYF. The CDR3 DNA sequence: TGCGCCAGCAGCTTGGTGGGGGCGCCTTCTAGCACAGATACGCAGTATTTT. The rearrangement uses TRBV5-1 and TRBJ2-3; D may be TRBD1 (6 bases). Germline CDR1 is SGHRS and CDR2 is YFSETQ. There are 17 residues in the CDR3. The V gene lost 0 bases and the J gene lost 0 bases, with 14 bases spanning the gap.

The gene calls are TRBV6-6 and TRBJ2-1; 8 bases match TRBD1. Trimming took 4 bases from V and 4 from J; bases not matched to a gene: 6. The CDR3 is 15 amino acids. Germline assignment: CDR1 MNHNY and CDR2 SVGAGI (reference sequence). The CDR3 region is CASSSQGAVYNEQFF. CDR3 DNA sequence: TGTGCCAGCAGTTCTCAGGGGGCAGTTTACAATGAGCAGTTCTTC.